Presented here are 29 T cell receptor beta chains from one specimen sequenced in a study of blood T cell repertoires in COVID-19. Data came from immunoSEQ multiplex PCR; TCRdb stores just in-frame clones and leaves some out. This table has some 220,000 clones, roughly 90% appearing once. Source material: PBMCs or T cells enriched from blood (not recorded which). These receptors were collected from a woman aged 40 to 50 with acute COVID-19.

CDR3 residues: CASSHGPNEQFF. The CDR3 DNA follows: TGTGCCAGCAGCCATGGCCCTAATGAGCAGTTCTTC. V usage is TRBV3-1 (or the pseudogene TRBV3-2) and J usage is TRBJ2-1; the D is unclear. V was shortened by 3 bases and J by 7 bases, with 7 bases between the two germline ends. Germline lookup yields CDR1 LGHDT and CDR2 YNNKEL (reference sequence). The CDR3 loop spans 12 amino acids.

This chain uses TRBV2 with TRBJ1-3, with D possibly matching TRBD1 (6 bases). The CDR3 is 15 amino acids. Trimming cost V 6 bases and J 0 bases, with 12 bases left between them. Per the germline V gene, CDR1 is SNHLY and CDR2 is FYNNEI. The CDR3 sequence: CASRSTGISGNTIYF. CDR3 nucleotide sequence: TGTGCCAGCAGATCCACAGGGATCTCTGGAAACACCATATATTTT.

The chain employs TRBV5-6 and TRBJ1-2; D might be TRBD1 (5 bases). The CDR3 spans 15 residues. Germline V CDR1 and CDR2: SGHDT, YYEEEE. V was pared by 4 bases and J by 3 bases, with 16 bases between. The CDR3 loop reads CASSQVGSGDYGYTF. The CDR3 DNA reads as TGTGCCAGCAGCCAGGTGGGTTCGGGGGACTATGGCTACACCTTC.

The rearrangement links TRBV7-9 to TRBJ2-5; 10 nucleotides match TRBD1. Germline V gene sequence: CDR1 SEHNR, CDR2 FQNEAQ (reference sequence). With V trimmed by 0 bases and J by 7 bases, 5 bases remained unmatched. This CDR3 spans 15 amino acids. In nucleotides, the CDR3 is TGTGCCAGCAGCTTAGCGACAGGGGGCAAGGGGACCCAGTACTTC. Encoded protein: CASSLATGGKGTQYF. The variable domain in full, with the rest retrieved from reference TRBV7-9 and TRBJ2-5, is DTGVSQNPRHKITKRGQNVTFRCDPISEHNRLYWYRQTLGQGPEFLTYFQNEAQLEKSRLLSDRFSAERPKGSFSTLEIQRTEQGDSAMYLCASSLATGGKGTQYFGPGTRLLVL.

The V and J genes are TRBV5-4 and TRBJ2-7; D uncertain. The CDR3 contains 11 residues. Germline V lookup: CDR1 SGHNT, CDR2 YYREEE (reference sequence). The V end was cut by 3 bases, the J end by 8 bases, with 9 bases between. As DNA, the CDR3 is TGTGCCAGCAGCTGTCCGGGTAAGCAGTACGTC. Translated, it gives CASSCPGKQYV.

J is TRBJ2-2 and V is TRBV19; TRBD2 matches 16 bases. Germline CDR1 and CDR2: LNHDA and SQIVND (reference sequence). This CDR3 contains 17 residues. Trimming removed 7 bases from V and 6 bases from J; junction bases left unmatched: 8. The CDR3 is CASTLGTSGGAAGELFF. The CDR3 DNA is TGTGCCAGTACCCTAGGGACTAGCGGGGGGGCTGCCGGGGAGCTGTTTTTT.

This chain links TRBV13 with TRBJ2-1, with TRBD1 matching 7 bases. V shed 5 bases, J shed 4 bases, and the junction held 8 bases outside the gene matches. This CDR3 is 15 amino acids long. Germline V gene lookup returns CDR1 PRHDT and CDR2 FYEKMQ (reference sequence). In nucleotides, the CDR3 is TGTGCCAGCAGCCCCAGCCCGACAGGGTACAATGAGCAGTTCTTC. As protein: CASSPSPTGYNEQFF.

This clone came up a few times. The chain has TRBV6-6 and TRBJ1-1; a possible D gene is TRBD1 (5 bases). The CDR3 consists of 18 residues. Deletions cut 5 bases from V and 4 bases from J, with 26 bases between. Germline CDR1 is MNHNY and CDR2 is SVGAGI (reference sequence). In nucleotides, the CDR3 is TGTGCCAGCAGTCCCCCGGGTTCAGGGAGGCCTTGGGTCACTGAAGCTTTCTTT. This translates into CASSPPGSGRPWVTEAFF.

This chain joins TRBV3-1 (or the pseudogene TRBV3-2) and TRBJ1-5, with 12 positions matching TRBD1. The CDR3 consists of 16 residues. Germline values: CDR1 LGHDT, CDR2 YNNKEL (reference sequence). Unmatched junction bases numbered 5, after V lost 1 base and J lost 7 bases. CDR3 amino acids: CASSQGGTGGVQPQHF. The CDR3 region has the DNA TGTGCCAGCAGCCAAGGGGGGACAGGGGGCGTCCAGCCCCAGCATTTT.

The chain employs TRBV6-2 or TRBV6-3 and TRBJ2-7; 8 bases agree with TRBD1. With 5 bases clipped from V and 2 bases from J, the junction kept 8 bases outside the gene matches. The CDR3 length is 15 residues. Germline CDR1 reads MNHEY; CDR2 reads SVGEGT. This chain's CDR3 is CASSRGTGLTYEQYF. The CDR3 DNA is TGTGCCAGCAGTAGGGGGACAGGCCTTACCTACGAGCAGTACTTC.

The chain employs TRBV5-1 and TRBJ2-3; 7 bases align to TRBD2. V was pared by 2 bases and J by 0 bases, with 3 bases of the junction left unmatched. The CDR3 consists of 15 residues. Germline values: CDR1 SGHRS, CDR2 YFSETQ. The CDR3 loop reads CASSLRGVSTDTQYF. CDR3 nucleotides: TGCGCCAGCAGCTTACGGGGGGTTAGCACAGATACGCAGTATTTT. The whole variable domain, remainder taken from reference TRBV5-1 and TRBJ2-3, is KAGVTQTPRYLIKTRGQQVTLSCSPISGHRSVSWYQQTPGQGLQFLFEYFSETQRNKGNFPGRFSGRQFSNSRSEMNVSTLELGDSALYLCASSLRGVSTDTQYFGPGTRLTVL.

The chain combines TRBV7-2 with TRBJ1-1, with D maybe TRBD1 (5 bases). The germline V gene encodes CDR1 SGHTA and CDR2 FQGNSA. V was shortened by 6 bases and J by 1 base, with 15 bases between the two germline ends. The CDR3 contains 15 residues. CDR3 in amino acids: CASRPAWGSNTEAFF. The CDR3 nucleotides are TGTGCCAGCAGACCCGCGTGGGGCTCGAACACTGAAGCTTTCTTT.

This clone was detected once. The rearrangement links TRBV7-2 to TRBJ2-7; D might be TRBD1 (5 bases). Germline assignment: CDR1 SGHTA and CDR2 FQGNSA. With 0 bases removed from V and 4 bases from J, the gap between germline ends came to 10 bases. CDR3 length: 14 residues. CDR3 amino acids: CASSLAGATYEQYF. CDR3 bases: TGTGCCAGCAGCTTAGCAGGGGCGACATACGAGCAGTACTTC.

The chain recombines TRBV6-1 with TRBJ2-4, with 8 bases that match TRBD1. Germline assignment: CDR1 MNHNS and CDR2 SASEGT. J lost 5 bases, V lost 2 bases, and 2 bases had no gene match. This CDR3 region has 14 residues. The CDR3 region has the DNA TGTGCCAGCAGTGAAACAGGGGGACAAAACATTCAGTACTTC. It yields the protein CASSETGGQNIQYF.

This rearrangement joins TRBV5-5 to TRBJ1-1, with 9 bases fitting TRBD1. This CDR3 spans 15 amino acids. The J segment lost 6 bases and the V segment lost 4 bases, leaving 10 bases of the junction unmatched. Looked up from germline, CDR1 is SGHKS and CDR2 is YYEKEE (reference sequence). Here the CDR3 reads CASSIQGAGWAEAFF. CDR3 bases: TGTGCCAGCAGCATACAGGGGGCGGGGTGGGCTGAAGCTTTCTTT.

This chain connects TRBV11-2 to TRBJ1-2; D is perhaps TRBD1 (6 bases). V lost 4 bases to trimming and J lost 8 bases, with 17 bases between them. From germline, CDR1 is SGHAT and CDR2 FQNNGV. This CDR3 has 14 residues. In DNA, the CDR3 is TGTGCCAGCAGCTCAACAGGGATTAGCCGAGGCTACACCTTC. Translation: CASSSTGISRGYTF.

This chain joins TRBV19 and TRBJ1-1; D might be TRBD1 (5 bases). Trimming stripped 5 bases from V and 2 bases from J, with 12 bases between. This CDR3 is 14 amino acids long. Germline CDR1 and CDR2: LNHDA and SQIVND (reference sequence). The CDR3, as DNA: TGTGCCAGTAGTTTATCTAGGGGTAACACTGAAGCTTTCTTT. Its protein is CASSLSRGNTEAFF. The full variable domain, with the rest looked up from reference TRBV19 and TRBJ1-1, is DGGITQSPKYLFRKEGQNVTLSCEQNLNHDAMYWYRQDPGQGLRLIYYSQIVNDFQKGDIAEGYSVSREKKESFPLTVTSAQKNPTAFYLCASSLSRGNTEAFFGQGTRLTVV.

The chain has TRBV11-3 and TRBJ1-2; 11 nucleotides align to TRBD1. Trimming took 1 base from V and 8 from J; bases not matched to a gene: 3. From germline, CDR1 is SGHNT and CDR2 YENEEA. CDR3 length: 14 amino acids. The CDR3 DNA sequence: TGTGCCAGCAGCTTAGGGACAGGGGGCGGCGGCTACACCTTC. It yields the protein CASSLGTGGGGYTF. Full variable domain (remainder filled in from reference TRBV11-3 and TRBJ1-2): EAGVVQSPRYKIIEKKQPVAFWCNPISGHNTLYWYLQNLGQGPELLIRYENEEAVDDSQLPKDRFSAERLKGVDSTLKIQPAELGDSAVYLCASSLGTGGGGYTFGSGTRLTVV.

The chain is built from TRBV2 and TRBJ2-2; D ambiguous. The germline V gene encodes CDR1 SNHLY and CDR2 FYNNEI. This CDR3 is 14 amino acids long. Trimming took 6 bases from V and 9 from J, leaving 17 bases between them. CDR3 DNA sequence: TGTGCCAGCAGGACTCCCCCGCCGGCATGGGAGCTGTTTTTT. As protein: CASRTPPPAWELFF.

CDR3 sequence reads: CASSLAPAGAREQFF. CDR3 nucleotide sequence: TGTGCCAGCAGCTTAGCCCCCGCGGGGGCGCGGGAGCAGTTCTTC. J is TRBJ2-1 and V is TRBV11-1; D is perhaps TRBD2 (7 bases). V gave up 0 bases and J gave up 10 bases, with 16 bases separating them. The V gene's germline CDR1 is SGHAT and CDR2 FQDESV (reference sequence). The CDR3 contains 15 residues.

The chain carries TRBV14 and TRBJ1-4, with D maybe TRBD1 (6 bases). V lost 4 bases and J 11 bases, leaving 26 bases between the germline ends. The CDR3 extends over 17 amino acids. Germline V lookup: CDR1 SGHDN, CDR2 FVKESK. In DNA, the CDR3 is TGTGCCAGCAGCCCAATACAGGGCCCCGGAGATGTCATCAAACTGTTTTTT. This gives the protein CASSPIQGPGDVIKLFF.

The V call is TRBV5-5, the J call TRBJ1-1; 9 nucleotides match TRBD1. Germline CDR1 reads SGHKS; CDR2 reads YYEKEE (reference sequence). The length of the CDR3 is 14 residues. Trimming at V came to 5 bases and at J to 2 bases, leaving 4 bases not matched to a gene. The CDR3 spells CASRGGQGNTEAFF. In DNA form, the CDR3 reads TGTGCCAGCAGGGGGGGACAGGGAAACACTGAAGCTTTCTTT.

This chain joins TRBV6-5 and TRBJ1-6; no definite D call. The CDR3 is made up of 15 amino acids. Per the germline V gene, CDR1 is MNHEY and CDR2 is SVGAGI. Trimming stripped 0 bases from V and 7 bases from J, with 10 bases between. In DNA, the CDR3 is TGTGCCAGCAGTTACTCGAACTACGACAATTCACCCCTCCACTTT. Translating it yields CASSYSNYDNSPLHF.

The chain couples TRBV6-2 or TRBV6-3 to TRBJ1-1; weak D call: TRBD1 (5 bases). CDR3 length equals 13 residues. Trimming cost V 6 bases and J 3 bases, with 11 bases left between them. Germline V lookup: CDR1 MNHEY, CDR2 SVGEGT. CDR3 DNA: TGTGCCAGCAGCTTTGGCAGGGACACTGAAGCTTTCTTT. This gives the protein CASSFGRDTEAFF.

The genes are TRBV27 and TRBJ1-1; the D gene is possibly TRBD1 (6 bases). V was clipped by 5 bases and J by 0 bases, with 16 bases between them. CDR3 length: 16 amino acids. Looked up from germline, CDR1 is MNHEY and CDR2 is SMNVEV (reference sequence). The CDR3 bases are TGTGCCAGCAGTACCCAAACAGGGCGATTGAACACTGAAGCTTTCTTT. It is translated as CASSTQTGRLNTEAFF.

The chain combines TRBV19 with TRBJ1-2, with 7 nucleotides matching TRBD1. Germline V gives CDR1 LNHDA, CDR2 SQIVND (reference sequence). The CDR3 loop spans 11 amino acids. Germline trimming cut 6 bases from V and 6 bases from J; bases unmatched to any gene: 1. CDR3: CASRTGNGYTF. DNA of the CDR3: TGTGCCAGTAGGACAGGGAATGGCTACACCTTC.

CDR3 bases: TGTGCCAGCAGTTCGCCCGGGACTGGGCCCTACGAGCAGTACTTC. Translated, it gives CASSSPGTGPYEQYF. This chain connects TRBV6-2 or TRBV6-3 to TRBJ2-7; D is possibly TRBD2 (6 bases). Germline loops: CDR1 MNHEY, CDR2 SVGEGT. Between the trimmed V and J ends, which lost 4 bases and 2 bases, there was a span of 15 bases. The CDR3 runs to 15 residues.

This chain joins TRBV6-1 and TRBJ2-7; D unresolved. Germline CDR1 MNHNS, CDR2 SASEGT. V was pared by 2 bases and J by 3 bases, with 8 bases between. CDR3 length: 13 residues. The chain's CDR3 is CASSENSYYEQYV. The CDR3 nucleotides read TGTGCCAGCAGTGAAAACAGTTACTACGAGCAGTACGTC.

This clone was observed once. The chain has TRBV6-6 and TRBJ1-2; 10 bases are a match to TRBD1. The CDR3 sequence is 14 residues long. The germline gives CDR1 MNHNY, CDR2 SVGAGI (reference sequence). V shed 2 bases and J 9 bases; nucleotides not matched to a gene: 6. CDR3 nucleotides: TGTGCCAGCAGTTACGACTGGGACAGGGGAAGCTACACCTTC. It encodes CASSYDWDRGSYTF.